The present T cell receptor (beta chain) was sequenced within a study of beta chain features in type 1 diabetes. One heparinised draw, averaging roughly 100 mL, was taken per donor. The CDR3 is made up of 17 amino acids. The V gene end was trimmed by 7 bases and the J gene end by 5 bases; junction bases not matched to a gene: 18. Germline V lookup: CDR1 SGHTA, CDR2 FQGNSA. The investigators reverse transcribed all of the isolated RNA, so they sequenced expressed TCRB transcripts. TCRdb's copy holds only in-frame clones and misses some; the assay was immunoSEQ multiplex PCR. Of around 300,000 clones in the sample, under 8.5% were seen once.

The clonotype was recovered from a woman aged 18-29 years in good health. The chain recombines TRBV7-2 with TRBJ2-5; 8 bases match TRBD1. Specimen: central memory CD4+ T cells from blood. The CDR3 is CASKLRGLQGARETQYF. The CDR3 DNA reads as TGTGCCAGCAAGCTTAGAGGTTTGCAGGGGGCGAGGGAGACCCAGTACTTC.